Sequencing of this T cell receptor beta chain was carried out in a study of blood T cell repertoires in COVID-19. Study information: PBMCs, B-cell-depleted T cells, or T cells provided the cDNA or gDNA that made up the material.

V was shortened by 5 bases and J by 1 base, with 9 bases between the two germline ends. Germline V gives CDR1 LNHDA, CDR2 SQIVND (reference sequence). The CDR3 spans 13 residues. As processed by the authors: Scientists estimated how many nucleated cells there were by amplifying reference gene primers. Clones were read by immunoSEQ multiplex PCR, and TCRdb kept only the in-frame ones, dropping some. V, J and clone size are taken as reported in that table, and D and trimming were inferred from the DNA itself. The sample includes around 300,000 clones, 80% to 90% of them seen just once. The age range of participants was about 18 to 100 years, with residence in about two dozen US areas. Membership in each cohort depended on participant-reported clinical history.

The V gene is TRBV19, the J gene TRBJ2-7; a possible D gene is TRBD2 (6 bases). The sequence came from a man aged 25 to 40 who had recovered from COVID-19. The sample was PBMCs or T cells enriched from blood (not recorded which). For the CDR3, the DNA is TGTGCCAGTAGTTCCGGGACTTCCTACGAGCAGTACTTC. Protein: CASSSGTSYEQYF.